This TCR beta chain was captured in a study of blood T cells in healthy people across ages. On this clonotype itself: Its antigen is not known. A read error may account for a junction end that differs from germline.

Per-sample yields of isolated PBMCs were at least 6.5 million. Study outcomes and limitations: Older age went with lower TCR beta diversity per million T cells, in a roughly linear way.

The germline V gene has CDR1 SNHLY and CDR2 FYNNEI. The CDR3 loop spans 17 amino acids. A second PCR, run for about 7 to 11 cycles, used a sample-barcoded 5' primer plus a J-beta primer mix. Unique molecular identifiers of 12 random nucleotides labeled each cDNA. There were at least 2.5 million CDR3-containing paired-end reads obtained from each sample. TCRdb redid the calling of the 5' RACE reads with MiXCR, one entry per CDR3 protein. The sample consists of roughly 1.4 million distinct CDR3 sequences, around 55% of them appearing once. This sequence joins TRBV2 and TRBJ2-1; 9 nucleotides match TRBD1. This sequence originates from a man younger than 35 in good health. Sequenced: blood. CDR3 region: CASCEQGLGTGLLEQFF. The CDR3, as DNA: TGTGCCAGCTGTGAACAGGGGTTGGGGACAGGGCTTCTTGAGCAGTTCTTC.